Listed here are 32 T cell receptor beta chains from one sample, sequenced in a study of tumor-infiltrating lymphocytes in localized non-small cell lung cancer. Clones were sequenced by immunoSEQ multiplex PCR, and TCRdb holds only the in-frame ones, with some missing. Of some 15,000 clones in the sample, 73% were seen once. Sequenced: lung tumor tissue. These receptors were taken from a human donor with non-small cell lung cancer.

This clone has only one observation. CDR3 residues: CASQGSSYEQYF. The CDR3 nucleotides are TGTGCCAGTCAGGGTAGCTCCTACGAGCAGTACTTC. This chain connects TRBV28 to TRBJ2-7, with a possible D match to TRBD1 (5 bases). CDR3 length equals 12 residues. The V end was cut by 9 bases, the J end by 0 bases, with 9 bases between. Germline-derived CDR1 and CDR2 are MDHEN and SYDVKM.

The chain links TRBV7-3 to TRBJ1-2, with 7 nucleotides matching TRBD1. V gave up 5 bases and J gave up 6 bases; unmatched junction bases: 9. The CDR3 totals 14 residues. Germline V gene lookup returns CDR1 SGHTA and CDR2 FQGTGA. As DNA, the CDR3 is TGTGCCAGCAGCACCGCTACAGGGGAGGATGGCTACACCTTC. Amino acid sequence: CASSTATGEDGYTF.

The chain has TRBV7-8 and TRBJ2-5, with TRBD2 identical over 7 bases. The CDR3 has 14 residues. Germline CDR1 reads SGHVS; CDR2 reads FQNEAQ. The junction had 3 bases not matched to a gene; V was cut back by 1 base and J by 4 bases. CDR3 in DNA: TGTGCCAGCAGCTTAGTTCGGGGGGTAGAGACCCAGTACTTC. It codes for CASSLVRGVETQYF.

J is TRBJ1-1 and V is TRBV5-1; 7 bases align to TRBD1. This CDR3 region has 16 residues. With V trimmed by 4 bases and J by 2 bases, 11 bases remained unmatched. Germline V CDR1 and CDR2: SGHRS, YFSETQ. The CDR3 protein is CASSPYRQGLNTEAFF. CDR3 DNA sequence: TGCGCCAGCAGCCCCTACCGACAGGGCTTAAACACTGAAGCTTTCTTT.

The chain is built from TRBV5-6 and TRBJ2-1, with D possibly being TRBD1 (5 bases). Looked up from germline, CDR1 is SGHDT and CDR2 is YYEEEE. The CDR3 totals 13 residues. V shed 2 bases and J shed 12 bases, with 15 bases lying between them. The CDR3 here is CASSLGESTRQFF. DNA for the CDR3: TGTGCCAGCAGCTTAGGGGAATCAACAAGGCAGTTCTTC.

The chain is built from TRBV30 and TRBJ2-3; D is unresolved. Trimming stripped 5 bases from V and 1 base from J, with 10 bases between. Germline assignment: CDR1 GTSNPN and CDR2 SVGIG (reference sequence). This CDR3 spans 13 amino acids. The CDR3 loop is CAWGIGGTDTQYF. The CDR3, as DNA: TGTGCCTGGGGAATCGGAGGCACAGATACGCAGTATTTT.

The rearrangement links TRBV6-5 to TRBJ2-6; D call uncertain. The germline V and J ends were trimmed by 7 bases and 0 bases, with 7 bases remaining between them. This CDR3 contains 14 residues. Looked up from germline, CDR1 is MNHEY and CDR2 is SVGAGI. As DNA, the CDR3 is TGTGCCAGCACCCTCGGCTCTGGGGCCAACGTCCTGACTTTC. Protein: CASTLGSGANVLTF.

V and J are TRBV11-2 and TRBJ2-1; 11 bases agree with TRBD2. The CDR3 contains 15 residues. The V segment lost 2 bases and the J segment 8 bases; nucleotides outside the gene matches: 5. Germline V gene sequence: CDR1 SGHAT, CDR2 FQNNGV. The CDR3 here is CASSLLAGGIDEQFF. CDR3 bases: TGTGCCAGCAGCTTACTAGCGGGGGGCATAGATGAGCAGTTCTTC.

DNA for the CDR3: TGTGCCAGCAGCCCGGCAGGAGGGGGCGGGGGGAATGAGCAGTTCTTC. The encoded protein is CASSPAGGGGGNEQFF. The chain carries TRBV5-6 and TRBJ2-1; a possible D gene is TRBD2 (8 bases). The V end was cut by 4 bases, the J end by 7 bases, with 21 bases between. The length of the CDR3 is 16 residues. Germline V gene sequence: CDR1 SGHDT, CDR2 YYEEEE.

J is TRBJ2-7 and V is TRBV5-1, with D hard to call. V was clipped by 5 bases and J by 7 bases, with 19 bases between them. CDR3 size: 14 residues. CDR1 and CDR2 from the germline V gene are SGHRS and YFSETQ. CDR3 sequence reads: CASRQGPTTPEQYF. The CDR3, as DNA: TGCGCCAGCAGACAAGGGCCTACAACGCCGGAGCAGTACTTC.

The chain uses TRBV19 and TRBJ1-5; TRBD1 matches 7 bases. Germline assignment: CDR1 LNHDA and CDR2 SQIVND (reference sequence). The CDR3 loop spans 15 amino acids. With V trimmed by 1 base and J by 4 bases, 4 bases remained unmatched. The CDR3 sequence: CASSIGDRNNQPQHF. The CDR3 DNA sequence: TGTGCCAGTAGTATAGGGGACAGAAATAATCAGCCCCAGCATTTT. The whole variable domain, remainder taken from reference TRBV19 and TRBJ1-5, is DGGITQSPKYLFRKEGQNVTLSCEQNLNHDAMYWYRQDPGQGLRLIYYSQIVNDFQKGDIAEGYSVSREKKESFPLTVTSAQKNPTAFYLCASSIGDRNNQPQHFGDGTRLSIL.

The CDR3 DNA reads TGTGCCAGCAGCTTACGCAGGGAAGAGACCCAGTACTTC. It specifies CASSLRREETQYF. The rearrangement uses TRBV5-6 and TRBJ2-5, with D possibly matching TRBD1 (5 bases). The CDR3 covers 13 residues. V was clipped by 2 bases and J by 3 bases, with 8 bases between them. Per germline, CDR1 SGHDT and CDR2 YYEEEE. The full variable domain, with the rest looked up from reference TRBV5-6 and TRBJ2-5, is DAGVTQSPTHLIKTRGQQVTLRCSPKSGHDTVSWYQQALGQGPQFIFQYYEEEERQRGNFPDRFSGHQFPNYSSELNVNALLLGDSALYLCASSLRREETQYFGPGTRLLVL.

The genes are TRBV7-3 and TRBJ2-3; D may be TRBD1 or TRBD2 (7 bases each). The CDR3 spans 14 residues. Germline assignment: CDR1 SGHTA and CDR2 FQGTGA. Trimming removed 5 bases from V and 3 bases from J, with 12 bases in between. CDR3 DNA sequence: TGTGCCAGCAGCCCAGGGGGGGGAACAGATACGCAGTATTTT. The encoded protein is CASSPGGGTDTQYF.

This clone was seen a single time. The chain uses TRBV7-6 and TRBJ2-3, with TRBD2 matching over 9 bases. CDR3 length: 16 residues. Germline assignment: CDR1 SGHVS and CDR2 FNYEAQ. V shed 1 base and J 4 bases; nucleotides not matched to a gene: 6. The CDR3 is CASSLGGAGGPDTQYF. CDR3 nucleotides: TGTGCCAGCAGCTTAGGAGGTGCGGGGGGGCCAGATACGCAGTATTTT.

The chain employs TRBV29-1 and TRBJ2-3, with D unresolved. The CDR3 spans 12 residues. Trimming stripped 7 bases from V and 5 bases from J, with 13 bases between. Germline V lookup: CDR1 SQVTM, CDR2 ANQGSEA. The CDR3 DNA follows: TGCAGCGCTCTGATGGTGCAAGATACGCAGTATTTT. Amino acids: CSALMVQDTQYF.

This chain joins TRBV20-1 and TRBJ1-2, with D unclear. The CDR3 extends over 11 amino acids. V was shortened by 1 base and J by 2 bases, with 2 bases between the two germline ends. The germline V gene has CDR1 DFQATT and CDR2 SNEGSKA (reference sequence). CDR3 sequence: CSARANYGYTF. The CDR3 DNA reads as TGCAGTGCTAGAGCCAACTATGGCTACACCTTC.

The rearrangement uses TRBV2 and TRBJ2-2; 7 bases agree with TRBD2. The V segment lost 8 bases and the J segment 3 bases; nucleotides outside the gene matches: 3. Germline assignment: CDR1 SNHLY and CDR2 FYNNEI. The CDR3 runs to 13 residues. The CDR3 spells CASGLADTGELFF. The CDR3 bases are TGTGCCAGCGGGCTAGCGGACACCGGGGAGCTGTTTTTT.

This clone was seen just once. V gene TRBV5-1 combines with J gene TRBJ2-2; D gene uncertain. Trimming left V 4 bases short and J 0 bases short, with 13 bases between. The CDR3 is made up of 16 amino acids. The germline V gene encodes CDR1 SGHRS and CDR2 YFSETQ. The CDR3 nucleotides are TGCGCCAGCAGCCGCCGGTTAAGCGCGAACACCGGGGAGCTGTTTTTT. Protein: CASSRRLSANTGELFF. Looking up the rest from reference TRBV5-1 and TRBJ2-2 gives the full variable domain: KAGVTQTPRYLIKTRGQQVTLSCSPISGHRSVSWYQQTPGQGLQFLFEYFSETQRNKGNFPGRFSGRQFSNSRSEMNVSTLELGDSALYLCASSRRLSANTGELFFGEGSRLTVL.

This clone showed up just once. The rearrangement links TRBV7-9 to TRBJ2-6; possible D gene TRBD2, 7 bases. Germline-derived CDR1 and CDR2 are SEHNR and FQNEAQ (reference sequence). The V and J ends lost 5 bases and 0 bases respectively, with 20 bases between them. CDR3 length: 19 amino acids. The CDR3 here is CASSARYGGAHSGANVLTF. In DNA form, the CDR3 reads TGTGCCAGCAGCGCACGATATGGGGGGGCTCACTCTGGGGCCAACGTCCTGACTTTC.

The chain couples TRBV19 to TRBJ2-3, with 9 positions matching TRBD1. The CDR3 extends over 14 amino acids. Germline trimming cut 6 bases from V and 9 bases from J; bases unmatched to any gene: 10. Germline V gene sequence: CDR1 LNHDA, CDR2 SQIVND (reference sequence). CDR3 DNA sequence: TGTGCCAGTAGGACGGGACAGGGCGGGCGGACGCAGTATTTT. This translates into CASRTGQGGRTQYF.

The rearrangement links TRBV5-8 to TRBJ2-5; D gene ambiguous. V lost 4 bases and J 2 bases, leaving 3 bases between the germline ends. From germline, CDR1 is SGHTS and CDR2 YDEGEE. There are 11 residues in the CDR3. DNA for the CDR3: TGTGCCAGCAGCACTCAAGAGACCCAGTACTTC. The encoded protein is CASSTQETQYF.

The chain has TRBV28 and TRBJ1-1; D is undetermined. V shed 10 bases and J shed 1 base, with 4 bases lying between them. The CDR3 is made up of 10 amino acids. Germline-derived CDR1 and CDR2 are MDHEN and SYDVKM. CDR3 region: CATRNTEAFF. The CDR3 bases are TGTGCCACCCGGAACACTGAAGCTTTCTTT.

The sample holds a few counts of this clone. CDR3: CASSESTVAGYGEAFF. Here the CDR3 DNA reads TGTGCCAGCAGTGAATCAACGGTGGCGGGTTATGGTGAAGCTTTCTTT. V and J are TRBV25-1 and TRBJ1-1; D is unclear. The germline V gene has CDR1 MGHDK and CDR2 SYGVNS. The CDR3 contains 16 residues. Trimming removed 1 base from V and 7 bases from J, with 19 bases in between.

V usage is TRBV6-1 and J usage is TRBJ1-5, with D tentatively TRBD1 (5 bases). The CDR3 consists of 17 residues. Between the trimmed V and J ends, which lost 0 bases and 3 bases, there was a span of 15 bases. Germline assignment: CDR1 MNHNS and CDR2 SASEGT. The CDR3 DNA reads TGTGCCAGCAGTGAAGCGGGGGGATATCGGCCCAATCAGCCCCAGCATTTT. It encodes CASSEAGGYRPNQPQHF.

V usage is TRBV5-1 and J usage is TRBJ2-2, with TRBD1 matching over 7 bases. Germline V CDR1 and CDR2: SGHRS, YFSETQ. V lost 2 bases, J lost 8 bases, and 6 bases stayed unmatched. This CDR3 contains 14 residues. The CDR3 nucleotides read TGCGCCAGCAGCTTCGGGACAGAATCGGGGGAGCTGTTTTTT. Protein sequence: CASSFGTESGELFF.

The V call is TRBV19, the J call TRBJ2-3, with TRBD2 matching over 11 bases. Unmatched junction bases numbered 16, after V lost 4 bases and J lost 10 bases. There are 17 residues in the CDR3. From germline, CDR1 is LNHDA and CDR2 SQIVND (reference sequence). CDR3 loop: CASSTQSPSGRRGPQYF. CDR3 nucleotide sequence: TGTGCCAGTAGTACGCAAAGCCCTAGCGGGAGGAGAGGGCCGCAGTATTTT.

V and J are TRBV27 and TRBJ2-5; D is ambiguous. V lost 1 base to trimming and J lost 5 bases, with 8 bases between them. Germline loops: CDR1 MNHEY, CDR2 SMNVEV (reference sequence). The CDR3 loop spans 13 amino acids. CDR3 coding DNA: TGTGCCAGCAGTTTATACTTGTATGAGACCCAGTACTTC. As protein: CASSLYLYETQYF.

This clone was found once. The rearrangement links TRBV28 to TRBJ1-1, with D maybe TRBD1 (5 bases). This CDR3 region has 15 residues. Germline CDR1 and CDR2: MDHEN and SYDVKM. Trimming left V 6 bases short and J 0 bases short, with 14 bases between. CDR3 region: CASSASGTLNTEAFF. In DNA form, the CDR3 reads TGTGCCAGCAGCGCGTCAGGGACGTTGAACACTGAAGCTTTCTTT.

On this clone: The same CDR3 also results from other DNA sequences found in this sample. The J gene is TRBJ1-1, the V gene TRBV5-1, with 7 bases matching TRBD1. CDR1 and CDR2 (germline): SGHRS, YFSETQ. The junction had 3 bases not matched to a gene; V was cut back by 4 bases and J by 0 bases. The CDR3 totals 14 residues. As DNA, the CDR3 is TGCGCCAGCAGCGCGGGACAGATGAACACTGAAGCTTTCTTT. Its translation is CASSAGQMNTEAFF.

Here the CDR3 reads CASSFSGRAEYNEQFF. The DNA of the CDR3 is TGCGCCAGCAGCTTTAGCGGGAGGGCCGAATACAATGAGCAGTTCTTC. The V and J genes are TRBV5-1 and TRBJ2-1, with TRBD2 identical over 11 bases. CDR3 length equals 16 residues. Germline V gene sequence: CDR1 SGHRS, CDR2 YFSETQ. J lost 4 bases, V lost 2 bases, and 5 bases had no gene match.

The chain uses TRBV7-2 and TRBJ2-5; D gene uncertain. CDR1 is SGHTA, CDR2 FQGNSA, per germline. This CDR3 comprises 12 residues. V lost 3 bases and J lost 4, with 6 bases in between. The CDR3 is CASSLRVETQYF. The CDR3 region has the DNA TGTGCCAGCAGCTTGCGTGTAGAGACCCAGTACTTC.

The table lists this clone with a count of one. The chain is built from TRBV7-6 and TRBJ2-7, with a tentative D call TRBD1 (6 bases). V was shortened by 5 bases and J by 5 bases, with 10 bases between the two germline ends. The CDR3 runs 12 residues. Germline V gives CDR1 SGHVS, CDR2 FNYEAQ. CDR3 residues: CASSSQGNEQYF. In DNA form, the CDR3 reads TGTGCCAGCAGCAGTCAGGGGAACGAGCAGTACTTC. The full variable domain, with the rest looked up from reference TRBV7-6 and TRBJ2-7, is GAGVSQSPRYKVTKRGQDVALRCDPISGHVSLYWYRQALGQGPEFLTYFNYEAQQDKSGLPNDRFSAERPEGSISTLTIQRTEQRDSAMYRCASSSQGNEQYFGPGTRLTVT.